The 7 T cell receptor beta chains below all came from one sample that was sequenced in a study of Graves' ophthalmopathy and Graves' hyperthyroidism. TCR beta CDR3 amplification used RNA transcripts. The first round was an RT-PCR with HTBI primers, and the second round was a multiplex PCR. TCRdb independently ran MiXCR on the multiplex PCR reads; one entry per CDR3 protein. Here the sample spans roughly 480,000 distinct CDR3 sequences, 14% being singletons. Sequencing used blood. Receptors originate from a woman in her twenties or thirties with Graves' ophthalmopathy.

This clonotype was seen a few times. CDR3 sequence (DNA): TGTGCCTGGAACCGCGGGACAGCTGGAAACACCATATATTTT. Amino acids: CAWNRGTAGNTIYF. The rearrangement joins TRBV30 to TRBJ1-3; 7 bases are a match to TRBD1. The germline gives CDR1 GTSNPN, CDR2 SVGIG (reference sequence). The CDR3 has 14 amino acids. With 4 bases clipped from V and 2 bases from J, the junction kept 5 bases outside the gene matches. Based on the CDR3 plus reference TRBV30 and TRBJ1-3, the full variable domain is SQTIHQWPATLVQPVGSPLSLECTVEGTSNPNLYWYRQAAGRGLQLLFYSVGIGQISSEVPQNLSASRPQDRQFILSSKKLLLSDSGFYLCAWNRGTAGNTIYFGEGSWLTVV.

The sample holds many counts of this clonotype. The V and J genes are TRBV12-3 or TRBV12-4 and TRBJ2-7; D is uncertain. V was pared by 5 bases and J by 3 bases, with 5 bases between. CDR3 length: 11 residues. The CDR3 region is CASSRHYEQYF. The CDR3, as DNA: TGTGCCAGCAGTCGGCACTACGAGCAGTACTTC.

This clonotype was detected many times. This chain connects TRBV6-5 to TRBJ1-1; the D is unclear. The V end was cut by 2 bases, the J end by 0 bases, with 7 bases between. The CDR3 sequence is 14 residues long. Germline loops: CDR1 MNHEY, CDR2 SVGAGI. DNA of the CDR3: TGTGCCAGCAGTTACGGAGTCATGAACACTGAAGCTTTCTTT. The encoded protein is CASSYGVMNTEAFF.

At least ten counts were recorded for this clonotype. This chain connects TRBV6-1 to TRBJ1-1; D gene ambiguous. V lost 7 bases, J lost 3 bases, and 21 bases lay in between. Germline CDR1 reads MNHNS; CDR2 reads SASEGT. This CDR3 has 16 amino acids. CDR3 sequence (DNA): TGTGCCAGCATCCCCCGGGAGTACTTATCGGACACTGAAGCTTTCTTT. It is translated as CASIPREYLSDTEAFF.

This clonotype was observed many times. The V call is TRBV12-3 or TRBV12-4, the J call TRBJ2-5; 7 nucleotides agree with TRBD1. This CDR3 comprises 13 residues. V gave up 5 bases and J gave up 5 bases; unmatched junction bases: 5. DNA of the CDR3: TGTGCCAGCAGTACCCGACAGGGTGAGACCCAGTACTTC. As protein: CASSTRQGETQYF.

At least ten counts were recorded for this clonotype. The chain carries TRBV10-3 and TRBJ2-5; 9 bases are shared with TRBD2. The CDR3 extends over 16 amino acids. Trimming cost V 6 bases and J 5 bases; bases outside gene matches: 13. Looked up from germline, CDR1 is ENHRY and CDR2 is SYGVKD. CDR3 residues: CAIRNSGTSLDETQYF. CDR3 sequence (DNA): TGTGCCATCAGGAATTCCGGGACTAGCTTAGACGAGACCCAGTACTTC.

This clonotype was picked up many times. The chain carries TRBV2 and TRBJ1-2; 7 positions agree with TRBD1. With V trimmed by 5 bases and J by 1 base, 10 bases remained unmatched. There are 16 residues in the CDR3. Germline V gene lookup returns CDR1 SNHLY and CDR2 FYNNEI. The CDR3 nucleotides are TGTGCCAGCAGTATGGCCGGGACAGTGGGTAACTATGGCTACACCTTC. It specifies CASSMAGTVGNYGYTF.